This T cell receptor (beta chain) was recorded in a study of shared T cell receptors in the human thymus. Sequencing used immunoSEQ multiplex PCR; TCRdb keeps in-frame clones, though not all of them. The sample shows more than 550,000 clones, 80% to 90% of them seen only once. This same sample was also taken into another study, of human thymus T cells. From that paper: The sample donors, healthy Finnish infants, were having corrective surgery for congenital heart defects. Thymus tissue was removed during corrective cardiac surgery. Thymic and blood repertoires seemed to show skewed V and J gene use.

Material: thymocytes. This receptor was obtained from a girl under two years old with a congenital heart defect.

Here the CDR3 reads CASSLGPRAGNTIYF. The CDR3 nucleotides are TGTGCCAGCAGCTTAGGCCCCAGGGCTGGAAACACCATATATTTT. The V and J genes are TRBV7-7 and TRBJ1-3; TRBD1 is a possible D gene (5 bases). Germline loops: CDR1 SSHAT, CDR2 FNYEAQ (reference sequence). The V end was cut by 1 base, the J end by 2 bases, with 9 bases between. The CDR3 extends over 15 amino acids.